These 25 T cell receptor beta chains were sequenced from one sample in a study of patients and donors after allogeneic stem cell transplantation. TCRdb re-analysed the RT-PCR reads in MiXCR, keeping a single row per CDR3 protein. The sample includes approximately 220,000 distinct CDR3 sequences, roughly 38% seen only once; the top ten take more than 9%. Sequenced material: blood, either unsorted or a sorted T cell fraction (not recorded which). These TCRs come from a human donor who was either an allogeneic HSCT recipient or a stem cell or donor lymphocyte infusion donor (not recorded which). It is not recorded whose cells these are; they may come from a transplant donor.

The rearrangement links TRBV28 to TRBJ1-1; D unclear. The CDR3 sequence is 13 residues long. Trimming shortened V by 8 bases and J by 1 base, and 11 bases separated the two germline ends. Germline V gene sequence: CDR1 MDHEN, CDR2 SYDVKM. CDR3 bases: TGTGCCAGCTTCATGTTATCGAACACTGAAGCTTTCTTT. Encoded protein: CASFMLSNTEAFF.

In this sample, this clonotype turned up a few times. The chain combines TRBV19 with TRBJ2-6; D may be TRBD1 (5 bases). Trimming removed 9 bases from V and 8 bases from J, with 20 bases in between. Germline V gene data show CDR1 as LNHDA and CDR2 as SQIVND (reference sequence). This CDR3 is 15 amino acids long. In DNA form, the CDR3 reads TGTGCCAGCACCGACAGCGACTTTTACACCAACGTCCTGACTTTC. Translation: CASTDSDFYTNVLTF.

The DNA for the CDR3 is TGCGCCAGTACCCCGGGACACAGGAACACTGAAGCTTTCTTT. Its protein is CASTPGHRNTEAFF. This sequence joins TRBV4-1 and TRBJ1-1; TRBD1 might be the D (6 bases). This CDR3 has 14 amino acids. V gave up 9 bases and J gave up 1 base, with 15 bases separating them. From germline, CDR1 is MGHRA and CDR2 YSYEKL.

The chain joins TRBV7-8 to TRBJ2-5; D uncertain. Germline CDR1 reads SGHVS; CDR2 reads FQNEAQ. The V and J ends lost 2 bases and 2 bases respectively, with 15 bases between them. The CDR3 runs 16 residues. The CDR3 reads CASSLSEGHQQETQYF. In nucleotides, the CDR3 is TGTGCCAGCAGCTTATCCGAAGGGCACCAACAAGAGACCCAGTACTTC.

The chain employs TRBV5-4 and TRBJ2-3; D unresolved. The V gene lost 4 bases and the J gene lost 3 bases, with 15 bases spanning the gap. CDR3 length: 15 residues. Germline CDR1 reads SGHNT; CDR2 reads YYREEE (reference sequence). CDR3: CASSTMLTSTDTQYF. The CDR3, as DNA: TGTGCCAGCAGCACCATGCTCACCTCGACAGATACGCAGTATTTT.

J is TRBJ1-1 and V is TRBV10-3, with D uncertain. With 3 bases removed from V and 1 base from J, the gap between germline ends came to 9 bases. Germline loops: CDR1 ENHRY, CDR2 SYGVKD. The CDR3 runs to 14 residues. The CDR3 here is CAISELGRNTEAFF. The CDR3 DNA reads TGTGCCATCAGTGAATTAGGGCGGAACACTGAAGCTTTCTTT.

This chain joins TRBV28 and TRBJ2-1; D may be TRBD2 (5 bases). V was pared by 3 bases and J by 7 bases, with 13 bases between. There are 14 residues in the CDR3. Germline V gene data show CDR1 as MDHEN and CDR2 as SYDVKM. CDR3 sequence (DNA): TGTGCCAGCAGTTTGCCAGCGGTAGGAAATGAGCAGTTCTTC. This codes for CASSLPAVGNEQFF.

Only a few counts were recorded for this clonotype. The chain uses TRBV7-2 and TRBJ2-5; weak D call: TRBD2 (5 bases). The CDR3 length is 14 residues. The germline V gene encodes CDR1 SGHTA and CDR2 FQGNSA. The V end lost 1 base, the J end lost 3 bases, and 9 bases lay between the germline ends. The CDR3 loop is CASSLGAGEETQYF. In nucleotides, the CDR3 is TGTGCCAGCAGCTTAGGTGCGGGTGAAGAGACCCAGTACTTC.

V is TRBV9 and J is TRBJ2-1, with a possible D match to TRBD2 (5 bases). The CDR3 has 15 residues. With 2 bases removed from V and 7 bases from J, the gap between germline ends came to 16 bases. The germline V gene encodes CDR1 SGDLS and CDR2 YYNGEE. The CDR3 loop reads CASSVTLYGDNEQFF. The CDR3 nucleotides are TGTGCCAGCAGCGTTACTCTCTACGGGGATAATGAGCAGTTCTTC.

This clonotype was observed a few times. CDR3 DNA sequence: TGTGCCAGCAGTGAAAGGGCGGTTCTTGGCTACACCTTC. Translated, it gives CASSERAVLGYTF. J is TRBJ1-2 and V is TRBV6-1; D is unresolved. This CDR3 comprises 13 residues. V lost 2 bases to trimming and J lost 7 bases, with 11 bases between them. The germline V gene has CDR1 MNHNS and CDR2 SASEGT.

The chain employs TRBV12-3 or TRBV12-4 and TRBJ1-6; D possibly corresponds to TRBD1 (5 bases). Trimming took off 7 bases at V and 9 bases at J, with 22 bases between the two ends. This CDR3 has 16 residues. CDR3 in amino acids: CASTPRGGVASSPLHF. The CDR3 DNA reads TGTGCCAGCACCCCCCGGGGGGGAGTCGCCTCTTCACCCCTCCACTTT.

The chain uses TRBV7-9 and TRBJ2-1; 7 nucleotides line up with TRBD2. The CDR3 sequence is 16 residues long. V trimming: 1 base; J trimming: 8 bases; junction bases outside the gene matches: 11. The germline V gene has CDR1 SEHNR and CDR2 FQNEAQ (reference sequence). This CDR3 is CASSLVGRDYFHEQFF. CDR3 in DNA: TGTGCCAGCAGCTTAGTGGGGCGGGACTATTTCCATGAGCAGTTCTTC.

CDR3 sequence (DNA): TGTGCCAGCAGCCTGGGGGGGGGTAGCAATCAGCCCCAGCATTTT. Protein: CASSLGGGSNQPQHF. The chain combines TRBV12-3 or TRBV12-4 with TRBJ1-5; weak D call: TRBD1 (5 bases). CDR3 length: 15 amino acids. V was trimmed by 6 bases and J by 0 bases, leaving 12 bases between them.

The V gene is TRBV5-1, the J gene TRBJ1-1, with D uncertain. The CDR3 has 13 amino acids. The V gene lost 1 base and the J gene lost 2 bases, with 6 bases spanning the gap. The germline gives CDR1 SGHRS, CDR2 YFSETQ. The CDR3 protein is CASSLSTNTEAFF. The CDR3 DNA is TGCGCCAGCAGCTTGTCGACCAACACTGAAGCTTTCTTT.

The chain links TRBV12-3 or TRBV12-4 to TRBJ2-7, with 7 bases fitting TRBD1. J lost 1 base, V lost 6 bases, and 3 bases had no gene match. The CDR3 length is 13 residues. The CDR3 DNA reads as TGTGCCAGCAGGCCGACAGGGTCCTACGAGCAGTACTTC. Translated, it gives CASRPTGSYEQYF.

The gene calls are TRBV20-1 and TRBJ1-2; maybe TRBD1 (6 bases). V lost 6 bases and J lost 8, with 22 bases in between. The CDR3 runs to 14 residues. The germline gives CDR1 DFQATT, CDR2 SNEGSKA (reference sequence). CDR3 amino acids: CSADRDRTLGGYTF. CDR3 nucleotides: TGCAGTGCCGATAGAGACAGGACCCTCGGGGGCTACACCTTC.

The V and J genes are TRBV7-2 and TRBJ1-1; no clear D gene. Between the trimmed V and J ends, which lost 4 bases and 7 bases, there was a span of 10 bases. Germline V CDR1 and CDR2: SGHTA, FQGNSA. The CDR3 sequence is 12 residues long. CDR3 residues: CASSSIRDEAFF. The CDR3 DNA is TGTGCCAGCAGCTCAATAAGGGATGAAGCTTTCTTT.

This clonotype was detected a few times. The CDR3 DNA sequence: TGTGCCAGCTCACCACCAGTCGGCAATGAGCAGTTCTTC. As protein: CASSPPVGNEQFF. The chain employs TRBV18 and TRBJ2-1, with D unresolved. V was pared by 0 bases and J by 6 bases, with 6 bases between. Germline V gives CDR1 KGHSH, CDR2 LQKENI. CDR3 length equals 13 residues.

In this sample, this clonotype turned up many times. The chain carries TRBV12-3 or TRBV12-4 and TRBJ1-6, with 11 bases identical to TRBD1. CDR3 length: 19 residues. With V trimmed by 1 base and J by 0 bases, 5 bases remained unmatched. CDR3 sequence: CASSLVFGQGASYNSPLHF. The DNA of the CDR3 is TGTGCCAGCAGTTTAGTGTTCGGACAGGGGGCCTCCTATAATTCACCCCTCCACTTT.

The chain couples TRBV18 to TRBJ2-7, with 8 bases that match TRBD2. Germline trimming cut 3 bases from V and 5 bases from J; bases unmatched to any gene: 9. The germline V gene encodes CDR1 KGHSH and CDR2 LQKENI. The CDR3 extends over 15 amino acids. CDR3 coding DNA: TGTGCCAGCTCACCCACGGGGCTCGGGGGGGACGAGCAGTACTTC. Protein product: CASSPTGLGGDEQYF. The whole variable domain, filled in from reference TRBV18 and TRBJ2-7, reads NAGVMQNPRHLVRRRGQEARLRCSPMKGHSHVYWYRQLPEEGLKFMVYLQKENIIDESGMPKERFSAEFPKEGPSILRIQQVVRGDSAAYFCASSPTGLGGDEQYFGPGTRLTVT.

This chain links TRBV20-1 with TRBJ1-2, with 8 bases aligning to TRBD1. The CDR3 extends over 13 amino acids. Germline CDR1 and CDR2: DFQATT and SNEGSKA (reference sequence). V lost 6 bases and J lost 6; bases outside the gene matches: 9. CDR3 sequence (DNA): TGCAGTGCCCGCAGGGCCAGGGGGCATGGCTACACCTTC. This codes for CSARRARGHGYTF.

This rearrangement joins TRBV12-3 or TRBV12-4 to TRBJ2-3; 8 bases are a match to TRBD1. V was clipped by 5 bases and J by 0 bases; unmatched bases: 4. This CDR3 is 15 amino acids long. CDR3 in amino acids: CASSLTGASTDTQYF. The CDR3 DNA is TGTGCCAGCAGTCTGACAGGGGCGAGCACAGATACGCAGTATTTT.

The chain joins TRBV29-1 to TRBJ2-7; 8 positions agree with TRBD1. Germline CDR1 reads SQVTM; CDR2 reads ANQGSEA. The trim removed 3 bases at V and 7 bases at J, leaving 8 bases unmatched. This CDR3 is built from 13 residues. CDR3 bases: TGCAGCGTTGAGTCCAGGGGGCTAGGGGAGCAGTACTTC. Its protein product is CSVESRGLGEQYF.

CDR3 sequence (DNA): TGCGCCAGCAGCCGCTTGGGGGGAAACTATGGCTACACCTTC. Translated: CASSRLGGNYGYTF. This chain joins TRBV4-3 and TRBJ1-2; the D gene is possibly TRBD1 (5 bases). The CDR3 is 14 amino acids. V lost 4 bases to trimming and J lost 2 bases, with 11 bases between them. The germline V gene has CDR1 LGHNA and CDR2 YSLEER.

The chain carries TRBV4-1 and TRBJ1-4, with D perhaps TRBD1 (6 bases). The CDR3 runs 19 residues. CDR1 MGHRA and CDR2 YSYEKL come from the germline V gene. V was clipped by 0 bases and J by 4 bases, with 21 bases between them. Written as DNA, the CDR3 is TGCGCCAGCAGCCAAGAGCGGTGGCGTAAGGGGGGTTTTAATGAAAAACTGTTTTTT. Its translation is CASSQERWRKGGFNEKLFF.